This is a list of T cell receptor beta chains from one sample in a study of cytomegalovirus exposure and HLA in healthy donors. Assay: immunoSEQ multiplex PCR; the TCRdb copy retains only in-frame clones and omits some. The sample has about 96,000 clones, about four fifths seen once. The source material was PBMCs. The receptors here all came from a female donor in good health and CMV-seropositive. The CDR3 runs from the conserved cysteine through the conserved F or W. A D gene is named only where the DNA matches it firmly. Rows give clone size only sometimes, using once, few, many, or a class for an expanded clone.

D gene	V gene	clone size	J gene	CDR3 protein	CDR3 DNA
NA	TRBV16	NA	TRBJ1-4	CASSQSRGNEKLFF	TGTGCCAGCAGCCAATCCCGGGGTAATGAAAAACTGTTTTTT
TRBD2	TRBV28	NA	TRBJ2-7	CASSTRARGNYEQYF	TGTGCCAGCAGCACCCGGGCGCGGGGGAATTACGAGCAGTACTTC
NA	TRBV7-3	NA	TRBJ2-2	CASSRQGGPTGELFF	TGTGCCAGCAGCCGCCAGGGGGGACCCACCGGGGAGCTGTTTTTT
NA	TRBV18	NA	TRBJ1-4	CASSPPLNEKLFF	TGTGCCAGCTCACCACCCCTTAATGAAAAACTGTTTTTT
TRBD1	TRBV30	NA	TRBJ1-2	CAWSGSDRGGYTF	TGTGCCTGGAGTGGATCCGACAGGGGAGGCTACACCTTC
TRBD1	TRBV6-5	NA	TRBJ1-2	CASSEQGKHGYTF	TGTGCCAGCAGTGAACAGGGGAAGCATGGCTACACCTTC
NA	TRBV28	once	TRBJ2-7	CASSLRGRGYEQYF	TGTGCCAGCAGTTTACGAGGGAGAGGGTACGAGCAGTACTTC
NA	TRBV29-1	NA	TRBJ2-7	CSVEVSGHEQYF	TGCAGCGTTGAAGTATCCGGTCACGAGCAGTACTTC
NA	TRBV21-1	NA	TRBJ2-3	CASRSSGASTDTQYF	TGTGCCAGCAGGAGTAGCGGGGCTAGCACAGATACGCAGTATTTT
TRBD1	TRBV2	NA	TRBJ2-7	CASMRGQEIYEQYF	TGTGCCAGCATGAGGGGACAGGAGATCTACGAGCAGTACTTC
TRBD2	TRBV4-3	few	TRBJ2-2	CASSQDLAGVTGELFF	TGCGCCAGCAGCCAAGATCTAGCGGGGGTCACCGGGGAGCTGTTTTTT
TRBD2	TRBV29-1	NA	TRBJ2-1	CSVVQRGGPRQFF	TGCAGCGTTGTCCAGCGGGGGGGACCCCGGCAGTTCTTC
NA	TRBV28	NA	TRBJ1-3	CASSRRGRSLKNGVGGNTIYF	TGTGCCAGCAGTCGCCGGGGGAGAAGCCTAAAGAACGGTGTTGGTGGAAACACCATATATTTT
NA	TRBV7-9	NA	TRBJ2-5	CASSQRGVQETQYF	TGTGCCAGCAGCCAACGCGGGGTTCAAGAGACCCAGTACTTC
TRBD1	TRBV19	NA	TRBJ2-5	CASSRGQGVQETQYF	TGTGCCAGTAGTAGGGGACAGGGAGTCCAAGAGACCCAGTACTTC
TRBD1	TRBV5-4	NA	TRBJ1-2	CASSWDPGGNYGYTF	TGTGCCAGCAGCTGGGACCCAGGGGGCAACTATGGCTACACCTTC
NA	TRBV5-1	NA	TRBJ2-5	CASSLQGREETQYF	TGCGCCAGCAGCTTGCAGGGCCGGGAAGAGACCCAGTACTTC
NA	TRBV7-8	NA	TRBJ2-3	CASSLASSTDTQYF	TGTGCCAGCAGCTTAGCATCGAGCACAGATACGCAGTATTTT
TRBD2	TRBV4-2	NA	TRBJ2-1	CASSQNSGLGYNEQFF	TGTGCCAGCAGCCAAAATAGCGGGCTTGGGTACAATGAGCAGTTCTTC
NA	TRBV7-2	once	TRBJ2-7	CASSSSPYEQYF	TGTGCCAGCAGCTCCTCCCCCTACGAGCAGTACTTC
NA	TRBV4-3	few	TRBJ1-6	CASSQGHRYNSPLHF	TGCGCCAGCAGCCAAGGACACCGCTATAATTCACCCCTCCACTTT
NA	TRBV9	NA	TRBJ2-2	CASSSLPDTGELFF	TGTGCCAGCAGCTCCCTCCCGGACACCGGGGAGCTGTTTTTT
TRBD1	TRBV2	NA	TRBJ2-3	CASSWGQGGDTQYF	TGTGCCAGCAGTTGGGGACAGGGGGGTGATACGCAGTATTTT
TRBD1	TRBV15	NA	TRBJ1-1	CATGSGGNTEAFF	TGTGCCACCGGATCAGGGGGGAACACTGAAGCTTTCTTT
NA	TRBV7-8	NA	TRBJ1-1	CASSLSGVMNTEAFF	TGTGCCAGCAGCTTATCGGGGGTGATGAACACTGAAGCTTTCTTT
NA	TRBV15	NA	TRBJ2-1	CATSRDGRGGGNEQFF	TGTGCCACCAGCAGAGATGGGAGAGGGGGGGGCAATGAGCAGTTCTTC
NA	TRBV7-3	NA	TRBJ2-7	CASSFSGSSYEQYF	TGTGCCAGCAGCTTCTCAGGTAGCTCCTACGAGCAGTACTTC
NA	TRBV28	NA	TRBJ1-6	CASSQWAGNSPLHF	TGTGCCAGCAGTCAATGGGCAGGGAATTCACCCCTCCACTTT
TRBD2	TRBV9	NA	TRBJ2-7	CASSAGAGTYEQYF	TGTGCCAGCAGCGCGGGAGCGGGAACCTACGAGCAATACTTC
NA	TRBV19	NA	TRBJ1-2	CASSIGTGSGYTF	TGTGCCAGTAGTATAGGAACAGGGTCTGGCTACACCTTC
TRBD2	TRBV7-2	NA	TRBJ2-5	CASSSGLAGQKTQYF	TGTGCCAGCAGCTCCGGACTAGCGGGACAAAAGACCCAGTACTTC
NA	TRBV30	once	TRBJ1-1	CAWSVRGGAFF	TGTGCCTGGAGTGTACGGGGGGGAGCTTTCTTT
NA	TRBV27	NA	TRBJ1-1	CASSSHVATEAFF	TGTGCCAGCAGTTCCCACGTGGCCACTGAAGCTTTCTTT
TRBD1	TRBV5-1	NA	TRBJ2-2	CASSPPGQSNTGELFF	TGCGCCAGCAGTCCCCCGGGACAGTCGAACACCGGGGAGCTGTTTTTT
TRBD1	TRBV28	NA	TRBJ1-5	CASNSGTGGHQPQHF	TGTGCCAGCAACTCCGGGACAGGGGGCCATCAGCCCCAGCATTTT
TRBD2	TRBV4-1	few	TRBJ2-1	CASSQGTSGIIAYNEQFF	TGCGCCAGCAGCCAAGGGACTAGCGGGATTATCGCCTACAATGAGCAGTTCTTC
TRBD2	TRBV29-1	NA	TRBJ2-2	CSATGLTNTGELFF	TGCAGCGCCACGGGACTAACGAACACCGGGGAGCTGTTTTTT
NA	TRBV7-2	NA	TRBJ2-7	CASSTGGGGSSYEQYF	TGTGCCAGCAGCACAGGAGGCGGGGGCAGCTCCTACGAGCAGTACTTC
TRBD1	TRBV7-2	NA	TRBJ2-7	CASSLAAQGAYEQYF	TGTGCCAGCAGCTTAGCGGCGCAGGGGGCCTACGAGCAGTACTTC